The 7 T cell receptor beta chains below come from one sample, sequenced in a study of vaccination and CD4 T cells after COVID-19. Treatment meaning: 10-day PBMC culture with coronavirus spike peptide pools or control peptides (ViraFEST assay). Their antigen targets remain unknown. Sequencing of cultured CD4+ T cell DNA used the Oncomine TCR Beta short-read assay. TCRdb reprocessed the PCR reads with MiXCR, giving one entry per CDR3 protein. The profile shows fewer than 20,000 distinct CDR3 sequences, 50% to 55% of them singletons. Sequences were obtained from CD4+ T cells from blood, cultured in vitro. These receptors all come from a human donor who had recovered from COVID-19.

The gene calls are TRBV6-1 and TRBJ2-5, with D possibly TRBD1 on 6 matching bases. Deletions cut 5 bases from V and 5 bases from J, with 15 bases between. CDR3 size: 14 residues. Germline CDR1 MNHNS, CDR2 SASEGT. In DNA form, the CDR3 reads TGTGCCAGCAGTACAGGGCCATTAGGGGAGACCCAGTACTTC. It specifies CASSTGPLGETQYF.

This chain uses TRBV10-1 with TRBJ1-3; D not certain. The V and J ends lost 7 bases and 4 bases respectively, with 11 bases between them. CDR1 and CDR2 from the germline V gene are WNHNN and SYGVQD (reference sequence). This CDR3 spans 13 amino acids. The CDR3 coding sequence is TGCGCCAGCATGCCGAGCGTCGGAAACACCATATATTTT. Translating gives CASMPSVGNTIYF.

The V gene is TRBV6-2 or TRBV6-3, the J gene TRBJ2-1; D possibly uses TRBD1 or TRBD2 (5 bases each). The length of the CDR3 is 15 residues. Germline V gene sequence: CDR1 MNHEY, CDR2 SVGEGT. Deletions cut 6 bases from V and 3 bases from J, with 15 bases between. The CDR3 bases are TGTGCCAGCAGCCCCGGGTCGAGGGGCTACAATGAGCAGTTCTTC. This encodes CASSPGSRGYNEQFF.

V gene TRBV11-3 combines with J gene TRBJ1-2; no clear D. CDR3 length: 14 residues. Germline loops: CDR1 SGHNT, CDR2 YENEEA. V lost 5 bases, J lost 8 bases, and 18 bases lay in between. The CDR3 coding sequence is TGTGCCAGCAGCCCGGCGGGCCTCAATCGGGGCTACACCTTC. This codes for CASSPAGLNRGYTF.

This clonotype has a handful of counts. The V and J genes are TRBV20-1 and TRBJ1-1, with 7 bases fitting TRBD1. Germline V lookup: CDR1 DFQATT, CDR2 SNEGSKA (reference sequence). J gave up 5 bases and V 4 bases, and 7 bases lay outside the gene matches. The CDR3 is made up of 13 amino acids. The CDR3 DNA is TGCAGTGCTAAGGTGGCAGGGGGAACTGAAGCTTTCTTT. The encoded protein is CSAKVAGGTEAFF.

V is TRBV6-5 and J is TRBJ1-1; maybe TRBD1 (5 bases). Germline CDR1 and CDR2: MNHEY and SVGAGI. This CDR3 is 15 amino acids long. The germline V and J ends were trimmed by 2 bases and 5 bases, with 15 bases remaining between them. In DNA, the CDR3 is TGTGCCAGCAGTTACACCGACACCTCAGGGACTGAAGCTTTCTTT. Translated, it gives CASSYTDTSGTEAFF.

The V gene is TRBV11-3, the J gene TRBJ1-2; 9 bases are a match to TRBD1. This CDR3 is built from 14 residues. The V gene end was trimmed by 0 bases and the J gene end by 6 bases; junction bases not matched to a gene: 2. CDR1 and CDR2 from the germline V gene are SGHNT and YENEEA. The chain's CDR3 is CASSLETGGNGYTF. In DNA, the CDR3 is TGTGCCAGCAGCTTAGAGACAGGGGGAAATGGCTACACCTTC.